Detailed here is one T cell receptor (beta chain). Its antigen remains unidentified. The record originates from a study of persistence of HIV-infected CD4 T cells. Per germline, CDR1 LNHNV and CDR2 YYDKDF (reference sequence). The CDR3 is 15 amino acids. V dropped 1 base and J dropped 0; count of bases not matched to a gene: 2. The immunoSEQ assay was version 4, run in survey mode. Clones were sequenced by immunoSEQ multiplex PCR, and TCRdb holds only the in-frame ones, with some missing. The table lists approximately 30,000 clones, about four fifths of them singletons. Cells were stimulated with CMV-infected fibroblast lysates at 10 ug/mL. CD40L-negative CD69-negative CD45RO-high memory CD4+ T cells were sorted as populations depleted of antigen-responding cells. Donors were HIV-1-infected adults who began suppressive ART during chronic infection.

Sample: CD4+ T cells sorted from PBMCs after roughly 19-hour stimulation, taken from a patient who received antiretroviral therapy. This sequence joins TRBV15 and TRBJ2-7, with 8 positions matching TRBD1. This receptor was taken from an adult woman with HIV who was CMV-seropositive. The CDR3 region is CATSRGTGSSYEQYF. CDR3 DNA: TGTGCCACCAGCAGAGGGACAGGGAGCTCCTACGAGCAGTACTTC.